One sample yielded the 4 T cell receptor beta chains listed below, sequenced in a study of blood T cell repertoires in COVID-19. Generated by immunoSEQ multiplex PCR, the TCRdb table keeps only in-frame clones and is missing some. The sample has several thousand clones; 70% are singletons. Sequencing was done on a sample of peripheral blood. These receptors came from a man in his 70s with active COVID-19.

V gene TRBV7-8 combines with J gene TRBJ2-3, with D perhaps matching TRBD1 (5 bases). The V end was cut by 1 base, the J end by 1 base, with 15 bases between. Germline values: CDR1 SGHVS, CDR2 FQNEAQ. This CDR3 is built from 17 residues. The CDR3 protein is CASSLVTQAARTDTQYF. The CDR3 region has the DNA TGTGCCAGCAGCTTAGTCACACAGGCCGCGCGCACAGATACGCAGTATTTT.

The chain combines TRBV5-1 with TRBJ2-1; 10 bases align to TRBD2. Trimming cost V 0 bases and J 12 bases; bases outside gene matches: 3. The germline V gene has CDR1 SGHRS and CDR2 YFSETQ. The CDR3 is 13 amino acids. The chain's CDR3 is CASSLELAGGQFF. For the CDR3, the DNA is TGCGCCAGCAGCTTGGAGTTAGCGGGGGGGCAGTTCTTC.

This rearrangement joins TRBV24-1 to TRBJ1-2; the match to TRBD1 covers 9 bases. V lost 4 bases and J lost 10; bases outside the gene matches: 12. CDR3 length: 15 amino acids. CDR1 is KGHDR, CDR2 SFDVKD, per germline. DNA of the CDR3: TGTGCCACCAGTGACCCTCGGACAGGGGAAAGGTCCTACACCTTC. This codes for CATSDPRTGERSYTF.

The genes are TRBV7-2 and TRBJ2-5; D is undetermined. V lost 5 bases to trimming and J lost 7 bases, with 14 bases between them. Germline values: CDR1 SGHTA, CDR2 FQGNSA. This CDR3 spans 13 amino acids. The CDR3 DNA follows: TGTGCCAGCAGCCTCGAAGCGAGAGGGACCCAGTACTTC. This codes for CASSLEARGTQYF.